These 14 T cell receptor beta chains were all obtained from the same sample, sequenced in a study of cytomegalovirus exposure and HLA in healthy donors. PCR involved 60 Vbeta and 13 Jbeta primers. TCRdb keeps only in-frame clones here, not all; method: immunoSEQ multiplex PCR. The listing records about 72,000 clones. The sequencing sample was made of PBMCs. These receptors were taken from a man in his forties or fifties in good health and CMV-seronegative.

V and J are TRBV6-1 and TRBJ1-1; D unresolved. This CDR3 has 11 amino acids. Germline lookup yields CDR1 MNHNS and CDR2 SASEGT. Trimming removed 10 bases at V and 1 base at J, with 7 bases between. The CDR3 DNA is TGTGCCATGGGAGAGAACACTGAAGCTTTCTTT. Protein: CAMGENTEAFF.

V and J are TRBV5-1 and TRBJ2-3; no firm D call. Trimming shortened V by 4 bases and J by 1 base, and 13 bases separated the two germline ends. The CDR3 has 15 amino acids. CDR1 SGHRS and CDR2 YFSETQ come from the germline V gene. CDR3 region: CASSHQKSRTDTQYF. CDR3 bases: TGCGCCAGCAGCCATCAAAAGAGCCGCACAGATACGCAGTATTTT.

The chain links TRBV9 to TRBJ1-2; D call uncertain. V was shortened by 0 bases and J by 4 bases, with 10 bases between the two germline ends. Germline assignment: CDR1 SGDLS and CDR2 YYNGEE. The CDR3 covers 14 residues. The CDR3 spells CASSVDEAAYGYTF. CDR3 coding DNA: TGTGCCAGCAGCGTAGACGAGGCAGCCTATGGCTACACCTTC. Filled out from reference TRBV9 and TRBJ1-2, the complete variable domain reads DSGVTQTPKHLITATGQRVTLRCSPRSGDLSVYWYQQSLDQGLQFLIQYYNGEERAKGNILERFSAQQFPDLHSELNLSSLELGDSALYFCASSVDEAAYGYTFGSGTRLTVV.

J is TRBJ2-3 and V is TRBV9; 9 bases map to TRBD2. Germline values: CDR1 SGDLS, CDR2 YYNGEE. The CDR3 spans 16 residues. After removal of 3 bases from V and 1 base from J, the junction contained 6 bases not matched to a gene. The CDR3 protein is CASSALIAGGTDTQYF. DNA of the CDR3: TGTGCCAGCAGCGCGCTCATAGCGGGGGGCACAGATACGCAGTATTTT.

The rearrangement joins TRBV19 to TRBJ1-5; 12 bases agree with TRBD1. After removal of 9 bases from V and 3 bases from J, the junction contained 3 bases not matched to a gene. CDR1 and CDR2 (germline): LNHDA, SQIVND (reference sequence). The CDR3 has 14 amino acids. CDR3 loop: CASRDRGPNQPQHF. DNA of the CDR3: TGTGCCAGCCGGGACAGGGGGCCCAATCAGCCCCAGCATTTT. Together with reference TRBV19 and TRBJ1-5, the CDR3 gives the full variable domain: DGGITQSPKYLFRKEGQNVTLSCEQNLNHDAMYWYRQDPGQGLRLIYYSQIVNDFQKGDIAEGYSVSREKKESFPLTVTSAQKNPTAFYLCASRDRGPNQPQHFGDGTRLSIL.

The chain joins TRBV19 to TRBJ2-1; a weak D match, TRBD1 (5 bases). V shed 7 bases and J shed 5 bases, with 15 bases lying between them. The germline CDR1 and CDR2 sequences are LNHDA and SQIVND (reference sequence). The CDR3 is 14 amino acids. The DNA of the CDR3 is TGTGCCAGTACGAGGTGGGGCTACCACAATGAGCAGTTCTTC. This codes for CASTRWGYHNEQFF.

This chain links TRBV4-1 with TRBJ1-2; D gene uncertain. The germline V gene has CDR1 MGHRA and CDR2 YSYEKL. Trimming shortened V by 2 bases and J by 5 bases, and 15 bases separated the two germline ends. This CDR3 has 15 residues. CDR3 loop: CASSQRVEGGYGYTF. CDR3 bases: TGCGCCAGCAGCCAACGTGTGGAGGGTGGGTATGGCTACACCTTC.

In DNA form, the CDR3 reads TGTGCCAGCAGCCGCGTAGCTAGCGGATCCTACGAGCAGTACTTC. Its protein is CASSRVASGSYEQYF. This chain connects TRBV11-1 to TRBJ2-7; TRBD2 aligns across 7 bases. The CDR3 has 15 residues. CDR1 is SGHAT, CDR2 FQDESV, per germline (reference sequence). V lost 5 bases, J lost 1 base, and 8 bases stayed unmatched. Combining the CDR3 with reference TRBV11-1 and TRBJ2-7 gives the whole variable domain EAEVAQSPRYKITEKSQAVAFWCDPISGHATLYWYRQILGQGPELLVQFQDESVVDDSQLPKDRFSAERLKGVDSTLKIQPAELGDSAMYLCASSRVASGSYEQYFGPGTRLTVT.

The chain employs TRBV4-2 and TRBJ2-2; a possible D gene is TRBD2 (7 bases). The CDR3 runs 17 residues. V was pared by 0 bases and J by 2 bases, with 13 bases between. Germline CDR1 reads LGHNA; CDR2 reads YNFKEQ. CDR3 sequence: CASSQEGGALNTGELFF. In DNA form, the CDR3 reads TGTGCCAGCAGCCAAGAAGGGGGGGCTTTAAACACCGGGGAGCTGTTTTTT.

This rearrangement joins TRBV7-2 to TRBJ2-3, with 7 bases identical to TRBD2. Germline values: CDR1 SGHTA, CDR2 FQGNSA. The CDR3 sequence is 15 residues long. Losses at the gene ends were 4 bases for V and 2 bases for J; bases not matched to a gene: 6. Here the CDR3 DNA reads TGTGCCAGCAGCTCGACCGGGACTACCACAGATACGCAGTATTTT. As protein: CASSSTGTTTDTQYF. Using reference TRBV7-2 and TRBJ2-3 for the parts outside the CDR3, the full variable domain is GAGVSQSPSNKVTEKGKDVELRCDPISGHTALYWYRQSLGQGLEFLIYFQGNSAPDKSGLPSDRFSAERTGGSVSTLTIQRTQQEDSAVYLCASSSTGTTTDTQYFGPGTRLTVL.

The rearrangement links TRBV6-5 to TRBJ1-2; TRBD1 might be the D (5 bases). CDR3 length: 12 residues. Trimming cost V 7 bases and J 5 bases, with 11 bases left between them. Per the germline V gene, CDR1 is MNHEY and CDR2 is SVGAGI. The CDR3 spells CASMGGKYGYTF. CDR3 in DNA: TGTGCCAGCATGGGGGGGAAGTATGGCTACACCTTC.

The chain has TRBV2 and TRBJ1-4; D not certain. This CDR3 spans 14 amino acids. Per germline, CDR1 SNHLY and CDR2 FYNNEI. V gave up 8 bases and J gave up 0 bases, with 10 bases separating them. The CDR3 DNA sequence: TGTGCCAGCTTGAGGGAAGCAACTAATGAAAAACTGTTTTTT. Translation: CASLREATNEKLFF.

The chain links TRBV7-9 to TRBJ2-1; 11 positions match TRBD1. This CDR3 has 17 amino acids. The germline gives CDR1 SEHNR, CDR2 FQNEAQ (reference sequence). V lost 6 bases, J lost 2 bases, and 9 bases stayed unmatched. The CDR3 region is CASRSGAGQGAYNEQFF. The DNA of the CDR3 is TGTGCCAGCAGGTCAGGGGCGGGACAGGGGGCCTACAATGAGCAGTTCTTC.

The gene calls are TRBV11-3 and TRBJ2-1; 9 bases align to TRBD1. Germline V CDR1 and CDR2: SGHNT, YENEEA. The V and J ends lost 5 bases and 4 bases, in that order; junction bases with no gene match: 9. The CDR3 runs 16 residues. The CDR3 spells CASSPRTGEGYNEQFF. The CDR3 nucleotides read TGTGCCAGCAGCCCTCGGACAGGGGAGGGGTACAATGAGCAGTTCTTC.